This entry features one T cell receptor (beta chain) sequence. The CDR3 totals 14 residues. The V gene lost 3 bases and the J gene lost 2 bases, with 11 bases spanning the gap. Per the germline V gene, CDR1 is SQVTM and CDR2 is ANQGSEA. Method: immunoSEQ multiplex PCR; TCRdb's copy keeps in-frame clones and lacks some. The data hold under 100,000 clones, with 60% to 80% observed a single time. This entry belongs to a study of blood T cell repertoires in COVID-19. Enrolment of Seattle patients took place during active infection, and they were followed longitudinally. The TCR originated in a man in his sixties with COVID-19, enrolled during active disease. V and J are TRBV29-1 and TRBJ1-3; D remains unclear. The sequenced material came from peripheral blood. CDR3 region: CSVDESGTGNTIYF. CDR3 DNA sequence: TGCAGCGTTGATGAGTCGGGTACTGGAAACACCATATATTTT.